There are many counts of the clone carrying this T cell receptor beta chain. This CDR3 region has 16 residues. Trimming removed 6 bases at V and 0 bases at J, with 15 bases between. Germline CDR1 MNHEY, CDR2 SMNVEV (reference sequence). This record comes from a study of read filtering for tumor transcriptome and immune sequencing. From 400 to 450 ng of RNA, a library with molecular barcoded alpha/delta and beta/gamma adaptors was made. Using its own MiXCR run on the reads, TCRdb lists one record per CDR3 protein. Of 25,000 to 35,000 distinct CDR3 sequences listed, roughly an eighth were seen once; the top ten hold around 43%.

V usage is TRBV27 and J usage is TRBJ2-4; D gene ambiguous. The TCR was taken from a donor over 35 with multiple myeloma. Sequenced: a population of CD138-negative cells sorted from bone marrow. As DNA, the CDR3 is TGTGCCAGCAGCCCACTGGCCAGCTTAGCCAAAAACATTCAGTACTTC. Its translation is CASSPLASLAKNIQYF.